The 20 T cell receptor beta chains below all came from one sample that was sequenced in a study of Graves' ophthalmopathy and Graves' hyperthyroidism. The authors amplified TCR beta CDR3 regions, and they did so from RNA transcripts for repertoire sequencing. After a first-round RT-PCR with HTBI primers, a second-round multiplex PCR was run. One entry per CDR3 protein results from TCRdb running MiXCR on the multiplex PCR reads. The repertoire holds hundreds of thousands of distinct CDR3 sequences, with about 24% as singletons. The sequenced sample was peripheral blood. The origin of the receptors is a young woman with stable Graves' hyperthyroidism. Some clones in this sample may be carry-over from other donors' samples.

In its sample, this clonotype was seen many times. This sequence joins TRBV12-3 or TRBV12-4 and TRBJ2-5; TRBD2 agrees at 9 bases. The CDR3 has 16 amino acids. V was pared by 3 bases and J by 2 bases, with 7 bases of the junction left unmatched. CDR3 region: CASSFQRGAGQETQYF. As DNA, the CDR3 is TGTGCCAGCAGTTTTCAGCGGGGGGCAGGGCAAGAGACCCAGTACTTC.

This clonotype was counted at least ten times. The chain links TRBV28 to TRBJ1-5; no clear D gene. V lost 3 bases and J 0 bases, leaving 9 bases between the germline ends. Looked up from germline, CDR1 is MDHEN and CDR2 is SYDVKM. The CDR3 has 15 residues. The DNA for the CDR3 is TGTGCCAGCAGTTTTTCCCTCTATAGCAATCAGCCCCAGCATTTT. Encoded protein: CASSFSLYSNQPQHF.

This clonotype was seen ten or more times. The chain carries TRBV7-9 and TRBJ2-5, with 9 bases lining up with TRBD1. J was trimmed by 2 bases and V by 2 bases; bases with no gene match: 9. Germline CDR1 reads SEHNR; CDR2 reads FQNEAQ (reference sequence). There are 17 residues in the CDR3. CDR3 protein: CASSLLDRGPTQETQYF. The CDR3 region has the DNA TGTGCCAGCAGCTTACTGGACAGGGGACCAACACAAGAGACCCAGTACTTC.

A few counts support this clonotype. The chain carries TRBV18 and TRBJ1-1; the D is unclear. Germline-derived CDR1 and CDR2 are KGHSH and LQKENI. V was trimmed by 2 bases and J by 2 bases, leaving 12 bases between them. The CDR3 extends over 15 amino acids. CDR3 sequence (DNA): TGTGCCAGCTCACCATACACAGCCCCTAACACTGAAGCTTTCTTT. Amino acids: CASSPYTAPNTEAFF. Together with reference TRBV18 and TRBJ1-1, the CDR3 gives the full variable domain: NAGVMQNPRHLVRRRGQEARLRCSPMKGHSHVYWYRQLPEEGLKFMVYLQKENIIDESGMPKERFSAEFPKEGPSILRIQQVVRGDSAAYFCASSPYTAPNTEAFFGQGTRLTVV.

The chain has TRBV6-5 and TRBJ1-1, with D possibly being TRBD1 (5 bases). The CDR3 runs 16 residues. V lost 2 bases to trimming and J lost 2 bases, with 15 bases between them. CDR1 is MNHEY, CDR2 SVGAGI, per germline. The CDR3 region is CASSYGWGSGNTEAFF. CDR3 bases: TGTGCCAGCAGTTACGGGTGGGGGAGCGGCAACACTGAAGCTTTCTTT.

CDR3 nucleotides: TGTGCCAGCAGTCAAGGCAGACTTAGGGACACCATATATTTT. The encoded protein is CASSQGRLRDTIYF. V and J are TRBV28 and TRBJ1-3; D unresolved. CDR3 size: 14 residues. Germline V lookup: CDR1 MDHEN, CDR2 SYDVKM. The V and J ends lost 5 bases and 8 bases respectively, with 16 bases between them.

This clonotype was counted many times. CDR3 in DNA: TGTGCCAGCAGTGAAGGGGGGACGTGGACTGAAGCTTTCTTT. Residues: CASSEGGTWTEAFF. The chain has TRBV2 and TRBJ1-1; D perhaps matches TRBD1 (5 bases). The CDR3 has 14 residues. The V end was cut by 1 base, the J end by 5 bases, with 11 bases between. Germline V gene sequence: CDR1 SNHLY, CDR2 FYNNEI.

This clonotype was seen ten or more times. The chain combines TRBV29-1 with TRBJ1-1, with D possibly TRBD1 on 5 matching bases. This CDR3 spans 12 amino acids. The V end lost 4 bases, the J end lost 6 bases, and 12 bases lay between the germline ends. CDR1 and CDR2 (germline): SQVTM, ANQGSEA. The CDR3, as DNA: TGCAGCGTTGTACAGGTCCAGGCTGAAGCTTTCTTT. This translates into CSVVQVQAEAFF.

This clonotype was recorded many times. The gene calls are TRBV11-2 and TRBJ2-4, with D tentatively TRBD1 (6 bases). The V gene lost 7 bases and the J gene lost 2 bases, with 15 bases spanning the gap. The CDR3 length is 15 residues. Germline loops: CDR1 SGHAT, CDR2 FQNNGV. The chain's CDR3 is CASIAEGDTKNIQYF. CDR3 DNA sequence: TGTGCCAGCATCGCTGAGGGGGACACCAAAAACATTCAGTACTTC.

A word on this clonotype: Because the CDR3 is missing its conserved closing phenylalanine or tryptophan, this is likely a read error. The CDR3 nucleotides read TGCAGTGCGGAACTAGCGAATGAAGAGTCCCAGTACTAC. It encodes CSAELANEESQYY. The chain recombines TRBV20-1 with TRBJ2-5, with 7 bases identical to TRBD2. Germline assignment: CDR1 DFQATT and CDR2 SNEGSKA (reference sequence). The length of the CDR3 is 13 residues.

The chain recombines TRBV30 with TRBJ1-1, with TRBD1 as a possible D gene (5 bases). This CDR3 is built from 13 residues. The V and J ends lost 3 bases and 6 bases respectively, with 14 bases between them. The germline V gene has CDR1 GTSNPN and CDR2 SVGIG (reference sequence). In DNA, the CDR3 is TGTGCCTGGAGCGCCCAGGGTACCGCTGAAGCTTTCTTT. Amino acid sequence: CAWSAQGTAEAFF.

This clonotype was counted many times. The chain is built from TRBV6-1 and TRBJ1-1; D unclear. Trimming removed 4 bases at V and 8 bases at J, with 8 bases between. The CDR3 is 11 residues long. Germline CDR1 MNHNS, CDR2 SASEGT. The chain's CDR3 is CASSGMGEAFF. The CDR3 DNA sequence: TGTGCCAGCAGTGGAATGGGGGAAGCTTTCTTT.

Many counts were recorded for this clonotype. The V call is TRBV19, the J call TRBJ2-5; D might be TRBD1 (6 bases). Trimming took 0 bases from V and 4 from J, leaving 12 bases between them. The CDR3 loop spans 15 amino acids. Per the germline V gene, CDR1 is LNHDA and CDR2 is SQIVND (reference sequence). CDR3 protein: CASSIEQGSRETQYF. The CDR3 DNA sequence: TGTGCCAGTAGTATAGAGCAGGGGAGTAGAGAGACCCAGTACTTC.

This clonotype has a count of ten or more. The chain uses TRBV20-1 and TRBJ2-5, with 7 bases matching TRBD2. Germline trimming cut 3 bases from V and 5 bases from J; bases unmatched to any gene: 9. This CDR3 region has 14 residues. Germline V gives CDR1 DFQATT, CDR2 SNEGSKA (reference sequence). The CDR3 protein is CSASYAGVDETQYF. In DNA form, the CDR3 reads TGCAGTGCTAGTTACGCGGGAGTGGATGAGACCCAGTACTTC.

About this clonotype: Possible read error: a much larger clone is one base away. The chain couples TRBV29-1 to TRBJ1-1, with a weak D call TRBD1 (5 bases). The CDR3 loop spans 13 amino acids. The V end lost 7 bases, the J end lost 1 base, and 13 bases lay between the germline ends. The germline CDR1 and CDR2 sequences are SQVTM and ANQGSEA. The CDR3 is CSASLQGNTEAFF. The DNA of the CDR3 is TGCAGCGCCAGCCTTCAGGGGAACACTGAAGCTTTCTTT.

This clonotype was counted a few times. The chain carries TRBV5-1 and TRBJ1-2; the match to TRBD1 covers 7 bases. The CDR3 runs 15 residues. In germline, CDR1 is SGHRS, CDR2 YFSETQ. V was clipped by 3 bases and J by 6 bases; unmatched bases: 11. CDR3 nucleotides: TGCGCCAGCAGCTCCAACAGGGGAAGTTTCGATGGCTACACCTTC. As protein: CASSSNRGSFDGYTF.

The chain uses TRBV5-1 and TRBJ2-5, with D tentatively TRBD1 (6 bases). The CDR3 runs 20 residues. Germline CDR1 SGHRS, CDR2 YFSETQ. V was pared by 4 bases and J by 4 bases, with 32 bases between. In DNA form, the CDR3 reads TGCGCCAGCAGCCCGCAACTGGTATCTGTGACGTTACTCAGGGGAGAGACCCAGTACTTC. Translated, it gives CASSPQLVSVTLLRGETQYF.

With regard to this clonotype: This could be a read error, since a much larger clone is one nucleotide away. The chain joins TRBV12-3 or TRBV12-4 to TRBJ2-5; D uncertain. This CDR3 has 14 amino acids. The CDR3 bases are TGTGCCAGCAGTTTTCCGTCAAGCCAAGAGAGCCAGTACTTC. Its translation: CASSFPSSQESQYF.

At least ten counts were recorded for this clonotype. J is TRBJ2-5 and V is TRBV27; 10 bases are a match to TRBD2. Per the germline V gene, CDR1 is MNHEY and CDR2 is SMNVEV (reference sequence). This CDR3 region has 16 residues. V shed 0 bases, J shed 5 bases, and the junction held 6 bases outside the gene matches. CDR3 amino acids: CASSLSASGGGETQYF. DNA of the CDR3: TGTGCCAGCAGTTTATCTGCTAGCGGGGGTGGGGAGACCCAGTACTTC.

In its sample, this clonotype was seen many times. The chain carries TRBV6-5 and TRBJ1-1; TRBD1 aligns across 12 bases. Germline CDR1 reads MNHEY; CDR2 reads SVGAGI. The CDR3 has 16 residues. V lost 0 bases to trimming and J lost 1 base; unmatched junction nucleotides: 0. CDR3: CASSYSGQGANTEAFF. CDR3 coding DNA: TGTGCCAGCAGTTACTCGGGACAGGGGGCGAACACTGAAGCTTTCTTT.